What follows are 12 T cell receptor beta chains derived from one specimen sequenced in a study of radiation and T cells in renal cell carcinoma. Using immunoSEQ multiplex PCR, the repertoire was profiled, and TCRdb retains in-frame clones only, with some absent. Found here are over 60,000 clones, approximately 86% of them singletons; the top ten hold about 22%. Specified time point: blood 2 weeks post-SBRT. Regarding treatment: 15 Gy SBRT to primary tumor, nephrectomy 4 weeks later. Sequences were derived from blood, sampled from a patient whose treatment included radiotherapy and nephrectomy. The source is a woman between 50 and 59 years old with renal cell carcinoma.

This clone was seen a single time. The V and J genes are TRBV5-1 and TRBJ2-1; 12 nucleotides align to TRBD1. The CDR3 totals 17 residues. The V segment lost 0 bases and the J segment 6 bases; nucleotides outside the gene matches: 7. The germline V gene encodes CDR1 SGHRS and CDR2 YFSETQ. In nucleotides, the CDR3 is TGCGCCAGCAGCTTGGCGGGACAGGGGGCCCCGGGCAATGAGCAGTTCTTC. Translated, it gives CASSLAGQGAPGNEQFF.

V gene TRBV4-2 combines with J gene TRBJ1-1; D remains ambiguous. Germline V gene data show CDR1 as LGHNA and CDR2 as YNFKEQ. The CDR3 runs to 14 residues. V lost 0 bases, J lost 1 base, and 6 bases lay in between. The CDR3 DNA reads as TGTGCCAGCAGCCAAGACCGGGGGAACACTGAAGCTTTCTTT. This sequence encodes CASSQDRGNTEAFF.

Notes on this clone: The sample holds other DNA sequences that translate to the same CDR3. This chain connects TRBV19 to TRBJ1-1, with D perhaps TRBD1 (5 bases). CDR3 length: 14 residues. Per germline, CDR1 LNHDA and CDR2 SQIVND (reference sequence). V was shortened by 2 bases and J by 4 bases, with 11 bases between the two germline ends. This chain's CDR3 is CASSIQGGVTEAFF. CDR3 DNA: TGTGCCAGTAGTATACAGGGAGGTGTCACTGAAGCTTTCTTT.

The CDR3 sequence: CASSPWPGTGDNGYTF. In DNA form, the CDR3 reads TGCGCCAGCAGCCCCTGGCCCGGGACAGGGGATAATGGCTACACCTTC. This chain joins TRBV4-1 and TRBJ1-2, with TRBD1 matching over 10 bases. The CDR3 totals 16 residues. V trimming: 4 bases; J trimming: 6 bases; junction bases outside the gene matches: 11. Germline V CDR1 and CDR2: MGHRA, YSYEKL.

The V and J genes are TRBV7-8 and TRBJ2-3; D is ambiguous. V was pared by 3 bases and J by 1 base, with 11 bases between. This CDR3 region has 15 residues. Germline CDR1 SGHVS, CDR2 FQNEAQ. DNA of the CDR3: TGTGCCAGCAGCTTCGAAACCGGGCGCACAGATACGCAGTATTTT. This codes for CASSFETGRTDTQYF.

The V and J genes are TRBV10-2 and TRBJ2-2, with TRBD1 matching 8 bases. The CDR3 runs 17 residues. In germline, CDR1 is WSHSY, CDR2 SAAADI. V lost 2 bases and J lost 6; bases outside the gene matches: 11. CDR3 nucleotides: TGCGCCAGCAGTGAGGCAGGGGGCGCAATTATCGCCGGGGAGCTGTTTTTT. Encoded protein: CASSEAGGAIIAGELFF.

This rearrangement joins TRBV19 to TRBJ2-1; no clear D. Per germline, CDR1 LNHDA and CDR2 SQIVND (reference sequence). With 4 bases removed from V and 5 bases from J, the gap between germline ends came to 6 bases. The length of the CDR3 is 12 residues. CDR3 DNA: TGTGCCAGTAGTAGGAAGAACAATGAGCAGTTCTTC. Translated, it gives CASSRKNNEQFF.

The chain uses TRBV2 and TRBJ1-2; TRBD1 agrees at 12 bases. The CDR3 has 14 residues. V lost 8 bases to trimming and J lost 8 bases; unmatched junction nucleotides: 9. The germline gives CDR1 SNHLY, CDR2 FYNNEI. CDR3 loop: CASPRGTGGQGYTF. For the CDR3, the DNA is TGTGCCAGCCCTCGCGGGACAGGGGGCCAAGGCTACACCTTC.

This clone appeared a single time. The V call is TRBV6-5, the J call TRBJ2-6; D not resolved. Trimming left V 0 bases short and J 0 bases short, with 6 bases between. Germline V gene lookup returns CDR1 MNHEY and CDR2 SVGAGI. The CDR3 is made up of 16 amino acids. The CDR3 DNA follows: TGTGCCAGCAGTTACTCTCAGCACTCTGGGGCCAACGTCCTGACTTTC. Its protein is CASSYSQHSGANVLTF.

This sequence joins TRBV4-3 and TRBJ2-3; a weak D match, TRBD1 (5 bases). The CDR3 is 16 residues long. Germline V CDR1 and CDR2: LGHNA, YSLEER. The V gene lost 1 base and the J gene lost 3 bases, with 14 bases spanning the gap. The CDR3 sequence: CASSQGGTGPTDTQYF. CDR3 nucleotides: TGCGCCAGCAGCCAAGGAGGAACAGGCCCAACAGATACGCAGTATTTT.

This clone is a singleton in its sample. The rearrangement uses TRBV9 and TRBJ1-1; TRBD1 matches at 7 bases. V dropped 4 bases and J dropped 6; count of bases not matched to a gene: 9. CDR1 SGDLS and CDR2 YYNGEE come from the germline V gene. The CDR3 is 14 residues long. This CDR3 reads CASSFDRESSEAFF. For the CDR3, the DNA is TGTGCCAGCAGCTTTGACAGGGAAAGTTCTGAAGCTTTCTTT. Using reference TRBV9 and TRBJ1-1 for the parts outside the CDR3, the full variable domain is DSGVTQTPKHLITATGQRVTLRCSPRSGDLSVYWYQQSLDQGLQFLIQYYNGEERAKGNILERFSAQQFPDLHSELNLSSLELGDSALYFCASSFDRESSEAFFGQGTRLTVV.

The V call is TRBV6-5, the J call TRBJ1-2; D not resolved. Germline CDR1 MNHEY, CDR2 SVGAGI. Trimming pared 4 bases from V and 1 base from J, leaving 13 bases between. The CDR3 covers 15 residues. The CDR3 loop reads CASSSWTADNYGYTF. The DNA of the CDR3 is TGTGCCAGCAGTTCGTGGACGGCAGATAACTATGGCTACACCTTC.